Given below is one T cell receptor (beta chain) in context. Its antigen is still unknown. The sample belongs to a study of T cell repertoires in cytomegalovirus infection. General study results and limits: Of the TCR beta families, the public ones yielded a cumulative frequency that identified carriers of CMV plus the relevant HLA.

TCRdb itself ran the reads through MiXCR, one entry per CDR3 protein. The data contain approximately 600,000 distinct CDR3 sequences, over 35% of them seen just once; the ten biggest clones take up about half. This TCR was sampled from a human donor in good health (CMV status not recorded). Some clones in this sample may be carry-over from other donors' samples. This material consisted of cultured PBMCs, taken from culture after CMV antigen stimulation.

Here the CDR3 DNA reads TGTGCCAGCAGTCCTCCTACGGGGTACCAGCCCCAGCATTTT. This encodes CASSPPTGYQPQHF. The chain uses TRBV12-3 or TRBV12-4 and TRBJ1-5; D remains unclear. The CDR3 contains 14 residues. Trimming shortened V by 5 bases and J by 7 bases, and 15 bases separated the two germline ends.